This TCR beta chain comes out of a study of Tregs in tolerant kidney transplant recipients. V shed 4 bases and J 4 bases; nucleotides not matched to a gene: 5. The CDR3 consists of 14 residues. CDR1 and CDR2 from the germline V gene are SGHRS and YFSETQ. About this clone itself: The antigen remains undetermined.

Unstimulated Tregs (CD4+CD25+CD127-) and CD4+CD25- non-Tregs were sorted from PBMCs. Study-level points and caveats: Changing PCR primers prevented nucleotide comparison between some patients' samples. Antigen-driven expansion was suggested because donor-specific Tregs expanded more than all Tregs in tolerant patients.

Only in-frame clones appear in the TCRdb table, and some are missing; sequencing was by immunoSEQ multiplex PCR. The sample contains approximately 69,000 clones, 85% to 90% of which appear only once. The clonotype comes from a human donor who received a combined kidney and bone marrow transplant. The rearrangement links TRBV5-1 to TRBJ2-7; the match to TRBD2 covers 10 bases. Sequences were derived from CD4+ T cells from blood, sampled before the transplant. This CDR3 is CASSPGLADYEQYF. The CDR3 nucleotides read TGCGCCAGCAGCCCTGGACTAGCGGATTACGAGCAGTACTTC.